This TCR beta chain was captured in a study of T cell repertoires in cytomegalovirus infection. TCRdb passed the reads through MiXCR, listing each CDR3 protein once. The sample shows some 920,000 distinct CDR3 sequences, approximately 31% of them seen only once. The V gene's germline CDR1 is DFQATT and CDR2 SNEGSKA (reference sequence). V dropped 0 bases and J dropped 2; count of bases not matched to a gene: 12. The CDR3 spans 17 residues. A word on this clonotype: The antigen is not known.

Sequencing was performed on cultured CD8+ T cells from PBMCs, taken from culture after CMV antigen stimulation. This sequence originates from a human donor in good health (CMV status not recorded). Some clones in this sample may be carry-over from other donors' samples. This sequence joins TRBV20-1 and TRBJ2-7; 8 nucleotides align to TRBD2. CDR3 region: CSARDGGAGVNPYEQYF. The CDR3, as DNA: TGCAGTGCTAGAGATGGGGGAGCGGGGGTCAACCCCTACGAGCAGTACTTC.